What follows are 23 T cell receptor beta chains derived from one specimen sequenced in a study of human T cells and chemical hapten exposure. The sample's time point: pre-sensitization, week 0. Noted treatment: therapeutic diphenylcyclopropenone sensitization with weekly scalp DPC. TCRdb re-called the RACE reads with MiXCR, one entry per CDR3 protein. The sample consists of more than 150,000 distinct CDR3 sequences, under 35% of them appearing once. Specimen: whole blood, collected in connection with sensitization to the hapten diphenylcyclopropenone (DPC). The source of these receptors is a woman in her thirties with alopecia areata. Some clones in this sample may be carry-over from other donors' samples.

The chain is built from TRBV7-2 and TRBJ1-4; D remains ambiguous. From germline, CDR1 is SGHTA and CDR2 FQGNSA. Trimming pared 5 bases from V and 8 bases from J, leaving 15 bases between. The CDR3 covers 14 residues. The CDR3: CASSPGNLREKLFF. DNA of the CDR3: TGTGCCAGCAGCCCGGGGAACCTGAGAGAAAAACTGTTTTTT.

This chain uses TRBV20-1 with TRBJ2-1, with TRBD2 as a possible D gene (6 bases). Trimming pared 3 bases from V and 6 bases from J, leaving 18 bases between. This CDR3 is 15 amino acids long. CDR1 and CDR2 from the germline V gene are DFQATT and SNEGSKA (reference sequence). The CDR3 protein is CSARTGDLVRNEQFF. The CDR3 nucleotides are TGCAGTGCTAGGACGGGGGATCTAGTCCGCAATGAGCAGTTCTTC.

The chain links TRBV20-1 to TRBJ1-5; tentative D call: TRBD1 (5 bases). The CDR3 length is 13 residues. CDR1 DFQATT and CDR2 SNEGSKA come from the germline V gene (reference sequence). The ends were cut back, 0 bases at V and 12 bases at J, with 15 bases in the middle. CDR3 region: CSAREGGRDLQHF. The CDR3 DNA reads TGCAGTGCTAGAGAGGGGGGGAGGGATCTCCAGCATTTT.

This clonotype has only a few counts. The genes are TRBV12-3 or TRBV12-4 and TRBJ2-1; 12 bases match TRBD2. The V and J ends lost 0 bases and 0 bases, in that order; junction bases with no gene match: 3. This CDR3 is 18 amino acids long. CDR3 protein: CASSLAPGLAGSYNEQFF. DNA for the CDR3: TGTGCCAGCAGTTTAGCCCCGGGACTAGCGGGCTCCTACAATGAGCAGTTCTTC.

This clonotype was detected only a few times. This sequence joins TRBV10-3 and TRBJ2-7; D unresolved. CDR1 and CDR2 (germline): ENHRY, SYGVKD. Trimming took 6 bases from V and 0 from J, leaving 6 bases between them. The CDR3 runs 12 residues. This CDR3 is CAISGLSYEQYF. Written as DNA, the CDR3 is TGTGCCATCAGCGGGCTCTCCTACGAGCAGTACTTC.

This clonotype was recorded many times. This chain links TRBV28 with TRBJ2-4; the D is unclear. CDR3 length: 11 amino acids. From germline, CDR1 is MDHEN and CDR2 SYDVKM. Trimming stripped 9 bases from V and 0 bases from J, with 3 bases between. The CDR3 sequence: CASLAKNIQYF. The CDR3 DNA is TGTGCCAGTTTAGCCAAAAACATTCAGTACTTC.

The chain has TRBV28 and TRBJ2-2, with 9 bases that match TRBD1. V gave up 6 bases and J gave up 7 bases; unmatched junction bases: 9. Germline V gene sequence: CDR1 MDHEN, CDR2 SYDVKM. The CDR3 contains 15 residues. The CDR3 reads CASSPGTGLLGELFF. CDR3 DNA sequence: TGTGCCAGCAGCCCCGGGACAGGGCTTCTCGGGGAGCTGTTTTTT. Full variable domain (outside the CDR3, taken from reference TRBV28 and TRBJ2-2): DVKVTQSSRYLVKRTGEKVFLECVQDMDHENMFWYRQDPGLGLRLIYFSYDVKMKEKGDIPEGYSVSREKKERFSLILESASTNQTSMYLCASSPGTGLLGELFFGEGSRLTVL.

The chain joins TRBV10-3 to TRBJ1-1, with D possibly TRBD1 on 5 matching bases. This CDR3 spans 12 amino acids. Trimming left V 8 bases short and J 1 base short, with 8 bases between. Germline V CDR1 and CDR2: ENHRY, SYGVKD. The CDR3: CAIGRENTEAFF. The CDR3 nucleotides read TGTGCCATCGGCAGGGAGAACACTGAAGCTTTCTTT.

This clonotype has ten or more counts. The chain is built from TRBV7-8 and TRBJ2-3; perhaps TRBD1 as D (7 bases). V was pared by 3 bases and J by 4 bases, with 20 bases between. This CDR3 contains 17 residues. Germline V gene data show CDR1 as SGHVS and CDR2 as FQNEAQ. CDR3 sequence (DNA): TGTGCCAGCAGCTTGTCGTGGCGGGGCCAGGGGGCAGATACGCAGTATTTT. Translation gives CASSLSWRGQGADTQYF.

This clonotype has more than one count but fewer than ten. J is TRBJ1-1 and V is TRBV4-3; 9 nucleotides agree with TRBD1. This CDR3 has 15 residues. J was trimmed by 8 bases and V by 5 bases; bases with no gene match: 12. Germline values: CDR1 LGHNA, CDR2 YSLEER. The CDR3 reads CASSSHRGPGPEAFF. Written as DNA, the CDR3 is TGCGCCAGCAGCTCCCACAGGGGGCCCGGACCGGAAGCTTTCTTT.

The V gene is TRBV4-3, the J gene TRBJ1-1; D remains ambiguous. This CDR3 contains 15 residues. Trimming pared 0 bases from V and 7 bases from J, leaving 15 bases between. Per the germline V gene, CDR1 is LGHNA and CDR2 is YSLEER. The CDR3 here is CASSQDSRVVSEAFF. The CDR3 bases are TGCGCCAGCAGCCAAGATTCGAGGGTGGTCAGTGAAGCTTTCTTT.

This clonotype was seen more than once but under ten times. The CDR3, as DNA: TGTGCCATCAGTGAGTCTGATTCCCTTAGAGGGGGCCTCGACAATGAGCAGTTCTTC. This encodes CAISESDSLRGGLDNEQFF. This rearrangement joins TRBV10-3 to TRBJ2-1, with TRBD1 identical over 7 bases. The CDR3 sequence is 19 residues long. Trimming took 0 bases from V and 5 from J; bases not matched to a gene: 16. The germline gives CDR1 ENHRY, CDR2 SYGVKD.

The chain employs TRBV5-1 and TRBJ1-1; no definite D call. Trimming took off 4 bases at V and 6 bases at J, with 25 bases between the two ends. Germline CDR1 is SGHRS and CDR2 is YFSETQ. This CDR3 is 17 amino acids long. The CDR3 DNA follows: TGCGCCAGCAGCAATTCTTTATCGGGCCTCGGGCGCGCTGAAGCTTTCTTT. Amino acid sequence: CASSNSLSGLGRAEAFF.

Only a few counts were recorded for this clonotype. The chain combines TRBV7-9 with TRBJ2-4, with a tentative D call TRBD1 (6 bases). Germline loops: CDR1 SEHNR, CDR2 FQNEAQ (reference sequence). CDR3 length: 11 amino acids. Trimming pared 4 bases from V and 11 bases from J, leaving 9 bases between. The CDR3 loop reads CASSSDSFQYF. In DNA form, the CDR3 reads TGTGCCAGCAGCTCGGACAGTTTTCAGTACTTC.

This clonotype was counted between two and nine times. CDR3 DNA: TGTGCCAGCAGCTTTACAGGAAACACCATATATTTT. Its translation is CASSFTGNTIYF. V is TRBV7-2 and J is TRBJ1-3; D gene uncertain. This CDR3 is built from 12 residues. V lost 3 bases, J lost 4 bases, and 4 bases lay in between. Per the germline V gene, CDR1 is SGHTA and CDR2 is FQGNSA.

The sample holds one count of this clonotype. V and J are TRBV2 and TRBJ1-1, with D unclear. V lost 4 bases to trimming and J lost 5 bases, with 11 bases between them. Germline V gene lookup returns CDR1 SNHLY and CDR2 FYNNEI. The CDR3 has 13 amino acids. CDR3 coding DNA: TGTGCCAGCAGTGTCGAGGAGAGGACTGAAGCTTTCTTT. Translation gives CASSVEERTEAFF.

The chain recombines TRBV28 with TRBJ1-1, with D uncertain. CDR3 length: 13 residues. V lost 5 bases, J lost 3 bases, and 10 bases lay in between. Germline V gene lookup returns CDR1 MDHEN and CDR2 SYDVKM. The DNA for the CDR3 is TGTGCCAGCAGTCCCGGACCATACACTGAAGCTTTCTTT. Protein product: CASSPGPYTEAFF. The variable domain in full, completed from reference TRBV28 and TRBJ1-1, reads DVKVTQSSRYLVKRTGEKVFLECVQDMDHENMFWYRQDPGLGLRLIYFSYDVKMKEKGDIPEGYSVSREKKERFSLILESASTNQTSMYLCASSPGPYTEAFFGQGTRLTVV.

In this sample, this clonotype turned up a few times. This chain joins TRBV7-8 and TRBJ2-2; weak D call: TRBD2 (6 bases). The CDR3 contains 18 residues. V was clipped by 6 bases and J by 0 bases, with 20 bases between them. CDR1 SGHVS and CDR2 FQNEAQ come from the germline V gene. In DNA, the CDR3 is TGTGCCAGCAGGCGGGGTGGGAGAGTTAGGGCGAACACCGGGGAGCTGTTTTTT. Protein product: CASRRGGRVRANTGELFF.

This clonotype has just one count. In DNA form, the CDR3 reads TGCAGTGCCCCCCTGGGGGGGGCAAGAGAGCAGTACTTC. Translation: CSAPLGGAREQYF. The gene calls are TRBV20-1 and TRBJ2-7, with D maybe TRBD2 (7 bases). V lost 6 bases, J lost 7 bases, and 19 bases lay in between. Germline V gene sequence: CDR1 DFQATT, CDR2 SNEGSKA (reference sequence). CDR3 size: 13 residues.

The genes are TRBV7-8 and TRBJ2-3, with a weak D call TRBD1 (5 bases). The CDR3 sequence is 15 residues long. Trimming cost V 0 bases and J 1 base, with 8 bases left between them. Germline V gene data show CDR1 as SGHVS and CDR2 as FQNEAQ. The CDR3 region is CASSLAPTGTDTQYF. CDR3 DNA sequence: TGTGCCAGCAGCTTAGCTCCGACAGGCACAGATACGCAGTATTTT.

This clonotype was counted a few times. CDR3 nucleotide sequence: TGTGCCAGCAGCGTGGTACTCACCGGGGAGCTGTTTTTT. Its translation: CASSVVLTGELFF. The chain uses TRBV9 and TRBJ2-2, with D uncertain. Germline assignment: CDR1 SGDLS and CDR2 YYNGEE. The CDR3 covers 13 residues. The germline V and J ends were trimmed by 2 bases and 4 bases, with 6 bases remaining between them.

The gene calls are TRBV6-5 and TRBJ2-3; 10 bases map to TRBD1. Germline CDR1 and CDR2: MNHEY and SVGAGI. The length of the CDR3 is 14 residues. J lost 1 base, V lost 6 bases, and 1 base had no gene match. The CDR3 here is CASRGTGGTDTQYF. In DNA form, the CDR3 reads TGTGCCAGCAGAGGGACAGGGGGCACAGATACGCAGTATTTT.

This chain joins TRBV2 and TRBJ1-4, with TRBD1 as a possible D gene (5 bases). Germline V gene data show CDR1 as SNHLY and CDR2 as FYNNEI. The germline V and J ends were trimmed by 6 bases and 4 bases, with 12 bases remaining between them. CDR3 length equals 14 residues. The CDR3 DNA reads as TGTGCCAGCAGCGGGACTGAAAATAATGAAAAACTGTTTTTT. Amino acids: CASSGTENNEKLFF.